This T cell receptor beta chain was retrieved from a study of T-cell memory formation after mild COVID-19. About the research overall: Largely, the TCR clusters proved donor specific.

The study, taken as a whole, reports: Mostly located in CM and EM were contracting CD4+ clones, with contracting CD8+ clones located in EMRA. The pre-infection memory compartment contained some responding clones, suggesting cross-reactive memory joined.

MiXCR, applied by TCRdb to the 5' RACE reads, yields one record per CDR3 protein. The repertoire holds about 14,000 distinct CDR3 sequences, with approximately 20% as singletons. As concerns this clonotype: The target antigen is unknown.

This clonotype originated in an adult woman who had mild COVID-19 (a few samples of this study predate the infection). Cell type and time point are not known. The sample comprised PBMCs or a T cell subset sorted from them (not recorded which).

The CDR3 sequence: CASRPTGVSLETQYF. For the CDR3, the DNA is TGTGCCAGCAGACCTACGGGGGTCAGCCTAGAGACCCAGTACTTC. The rearrangement links TRBV7-2 to TRBJ2-5; a possible D gene is TRBD2 (6 bases). Trimming took 6 bases from V and 4 from J, leaving 18 bases between them. The CDR3 is 15 residues long. Germline V gene sequence: CDR1 SGHTA, CDR2 FQGNSA.